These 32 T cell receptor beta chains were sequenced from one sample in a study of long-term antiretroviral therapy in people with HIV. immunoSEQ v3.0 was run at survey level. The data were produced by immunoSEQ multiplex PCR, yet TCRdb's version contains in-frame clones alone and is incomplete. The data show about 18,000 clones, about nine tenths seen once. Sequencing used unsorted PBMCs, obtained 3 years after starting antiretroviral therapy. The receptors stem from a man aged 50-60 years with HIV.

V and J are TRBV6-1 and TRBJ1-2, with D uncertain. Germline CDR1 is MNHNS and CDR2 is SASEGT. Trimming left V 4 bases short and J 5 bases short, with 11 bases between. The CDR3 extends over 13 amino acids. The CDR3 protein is CASSVTPVYGYTF. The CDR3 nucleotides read TGTGCCAGCAGTGTGACACCTGTTTATGGCTACACCTTC.

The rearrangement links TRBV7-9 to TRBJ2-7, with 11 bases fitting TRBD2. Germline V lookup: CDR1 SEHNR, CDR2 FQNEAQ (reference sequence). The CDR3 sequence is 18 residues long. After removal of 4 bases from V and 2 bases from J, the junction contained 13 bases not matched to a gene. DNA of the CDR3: TGTGCCAGCAGCTCCCTGACTAGCGGGGCCTATTTAGCCTACGAGCAGTACTTC. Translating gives CASSSLTSGAYLAYEQYF.

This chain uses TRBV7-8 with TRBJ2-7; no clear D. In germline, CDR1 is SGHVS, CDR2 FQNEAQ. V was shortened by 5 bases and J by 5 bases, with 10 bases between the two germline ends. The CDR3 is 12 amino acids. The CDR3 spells CASSPSTNEQYF. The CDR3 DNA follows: TGTGCCAGCAGCCCATCCACCAACGAGCAGTACTTC.

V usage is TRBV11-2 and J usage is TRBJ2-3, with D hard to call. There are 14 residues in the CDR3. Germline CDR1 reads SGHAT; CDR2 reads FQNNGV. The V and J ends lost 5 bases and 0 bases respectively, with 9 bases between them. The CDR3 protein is CASSQIPSTDTQYF. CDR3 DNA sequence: TGTGCCAGCAGCCAAATACCGAGCACAGATACGCAGTATTTT.

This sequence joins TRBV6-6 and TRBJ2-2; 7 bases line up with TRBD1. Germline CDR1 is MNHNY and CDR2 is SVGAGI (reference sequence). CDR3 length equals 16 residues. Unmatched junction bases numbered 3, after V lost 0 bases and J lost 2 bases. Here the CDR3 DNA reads TGTGCCAGCAGTTACTCCTACAGGGGAAACACCGGGGAGCTGTTTTTT. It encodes CASSYSYRGNTGELFF.

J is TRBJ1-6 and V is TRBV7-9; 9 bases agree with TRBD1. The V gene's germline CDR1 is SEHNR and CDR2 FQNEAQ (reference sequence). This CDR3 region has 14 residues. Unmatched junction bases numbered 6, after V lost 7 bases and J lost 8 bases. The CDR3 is CASTTGQGHSPLHF. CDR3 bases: TGTGCCAGCACCACAGGACAGGGGCATTCACCCCTCCACTTT.

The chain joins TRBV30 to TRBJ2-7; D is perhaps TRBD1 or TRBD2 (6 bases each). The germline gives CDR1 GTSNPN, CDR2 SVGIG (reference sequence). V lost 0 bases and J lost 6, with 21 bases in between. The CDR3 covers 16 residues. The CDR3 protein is CAWSVPDRPRDFEQYF. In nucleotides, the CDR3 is TGTGCCTGGAGTGTCCCCGACAGGCCCAGGGACTTCGAGCAGTACTTC.

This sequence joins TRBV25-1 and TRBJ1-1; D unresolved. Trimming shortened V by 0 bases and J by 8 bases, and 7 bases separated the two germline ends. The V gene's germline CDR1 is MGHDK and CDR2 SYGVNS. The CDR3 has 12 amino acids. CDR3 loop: CASSEYPDEAFF. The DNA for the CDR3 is TGTGCCAGCAGTGAATATCCTGACGAAGCTTTCTTT.

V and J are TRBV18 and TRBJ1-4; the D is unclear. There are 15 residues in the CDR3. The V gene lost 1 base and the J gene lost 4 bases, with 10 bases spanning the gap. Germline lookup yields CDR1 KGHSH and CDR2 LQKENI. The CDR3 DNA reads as TGTGCCAGCTCACCACTCGAGGGCCGTAATGAAAAACTGTTTTTT. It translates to CASSPLEGRNEKLFF.

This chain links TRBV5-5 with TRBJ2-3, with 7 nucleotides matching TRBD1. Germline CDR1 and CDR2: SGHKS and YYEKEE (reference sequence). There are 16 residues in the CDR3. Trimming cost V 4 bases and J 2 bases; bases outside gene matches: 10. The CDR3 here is CASSQTGTVFTDTQYF. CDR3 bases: TGTGCCAGCAGCCAAACCGGGACAGTTTTCACAGATACGCAGTATTTT.

The CDR3 reads CAISGSKGDTQYF. In DNA, the CDR3 is TGTGCCATCAGTGGATCGAAGGGAGATACGCAGTATTTT. The chain links TRBV10-3 to TRBJ2-3; no definite D call. CDR1 ENHRY and CDR2 SYGVKD come from the germline V gene. V lost 4 bases, J lost 5 bases, and 10 bases lay in between. This CDR3 spans 13 amino acids.

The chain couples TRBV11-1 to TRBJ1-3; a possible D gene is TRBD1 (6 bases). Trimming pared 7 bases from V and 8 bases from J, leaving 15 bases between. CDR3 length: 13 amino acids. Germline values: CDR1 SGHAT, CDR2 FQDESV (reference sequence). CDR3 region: CASTQGFEHTIYF. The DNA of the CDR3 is TGTGCCAGCACACAGGGATTCGAACACACCATATATTTT.

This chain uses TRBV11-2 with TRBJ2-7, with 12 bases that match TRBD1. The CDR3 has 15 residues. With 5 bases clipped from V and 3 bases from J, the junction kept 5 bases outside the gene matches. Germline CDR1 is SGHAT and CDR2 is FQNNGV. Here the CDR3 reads CASSLGQGALYEQYF. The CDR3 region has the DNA TGTGCCAGCAGCCTGGGACAGGGGGCCCTCTACGAGCAGTACTTC.

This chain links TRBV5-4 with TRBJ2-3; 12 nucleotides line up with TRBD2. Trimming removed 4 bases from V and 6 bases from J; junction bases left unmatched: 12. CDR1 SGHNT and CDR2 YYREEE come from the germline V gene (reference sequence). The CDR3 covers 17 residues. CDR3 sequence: CASSLPRLAGAGDTQYF. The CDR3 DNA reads TGTGCCAGCAGCCTACCCAGACTAGCGGGGGCGGGGGATACGCAGTATTTT.

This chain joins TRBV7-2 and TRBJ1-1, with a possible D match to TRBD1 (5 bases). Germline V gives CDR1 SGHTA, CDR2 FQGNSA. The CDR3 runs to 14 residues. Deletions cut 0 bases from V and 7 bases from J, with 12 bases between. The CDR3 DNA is TGTGCCAGCAGCTTAGCGAGGGGTTTGGGTGAAGCTTTCTTT. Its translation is CASSLARGLGEAFF.

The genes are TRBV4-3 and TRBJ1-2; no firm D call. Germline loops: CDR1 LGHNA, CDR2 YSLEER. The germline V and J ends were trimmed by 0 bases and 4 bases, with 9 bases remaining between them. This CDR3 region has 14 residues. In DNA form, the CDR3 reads TGCGCCAGCAGCCAAGATCGGGCAGGCTATGGCTACACCTTC. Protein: CASSQDRAGYGYTF.

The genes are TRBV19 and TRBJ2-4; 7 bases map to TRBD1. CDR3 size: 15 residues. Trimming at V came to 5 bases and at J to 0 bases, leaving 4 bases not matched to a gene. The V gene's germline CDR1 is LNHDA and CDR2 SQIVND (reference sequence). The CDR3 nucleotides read TGTGCCAGTAGTCCAGGGGGTGTAGCCAAAAACATTCAGTACTTC. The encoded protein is CASSPGGVAKNIQYF.

In DNA, the CDR3 is TGTGCCAGTAGTAAACAGGGAATAGCTAGCTACGAGCAGTACTTC. Protein: CASSKQGIASYEQYF. The chain is built from TRBV19 and TRBJ2-7, with a tentative D call TRBD1 (6 bases). This CDR3 spans 15 amino acids. Germline V gene data show CDR1 as LNHDA and CDR2 as SQIVND (reference sequence). Deletions cut 4 bases from V and 3 bases from J, with 16 bases between.

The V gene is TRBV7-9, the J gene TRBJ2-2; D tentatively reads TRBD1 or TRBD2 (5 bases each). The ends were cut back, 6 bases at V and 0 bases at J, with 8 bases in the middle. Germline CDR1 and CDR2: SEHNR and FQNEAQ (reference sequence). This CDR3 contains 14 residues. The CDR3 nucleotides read TGTGCCAGCAGACGGGACCCGAACACCGGGGAGCTGTTTTTT. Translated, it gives CASRRDPNTGELFF.

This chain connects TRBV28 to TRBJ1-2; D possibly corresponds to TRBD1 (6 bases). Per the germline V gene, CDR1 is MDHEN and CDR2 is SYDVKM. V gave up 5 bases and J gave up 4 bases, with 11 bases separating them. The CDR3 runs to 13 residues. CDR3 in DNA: TGTGCCAGCAGTCTCAGGGGTGGCTATGGCTACACCTTC. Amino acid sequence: CASSLRGGYGYTF.

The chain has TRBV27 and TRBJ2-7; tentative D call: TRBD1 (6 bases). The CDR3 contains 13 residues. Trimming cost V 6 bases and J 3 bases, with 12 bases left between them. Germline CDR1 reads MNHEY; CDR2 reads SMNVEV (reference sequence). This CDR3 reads CASSLTGNYEQYF. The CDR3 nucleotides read TGTGCCAGCAGCCTGACAGGCAACTACGAGCAGTACTTC.

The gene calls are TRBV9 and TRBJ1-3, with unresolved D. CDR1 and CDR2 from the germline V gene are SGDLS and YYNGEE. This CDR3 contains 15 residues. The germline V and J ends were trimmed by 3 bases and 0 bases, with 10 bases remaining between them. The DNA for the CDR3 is TGTGCCAGCAGCGACGGGGATTCCTCTGGAAACACCATATATTTT. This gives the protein CASSDGDSSGNTIYF.

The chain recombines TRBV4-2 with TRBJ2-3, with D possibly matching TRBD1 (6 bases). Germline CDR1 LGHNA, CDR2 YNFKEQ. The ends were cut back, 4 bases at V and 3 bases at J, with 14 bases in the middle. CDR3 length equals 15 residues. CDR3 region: CASSPIGQNTDTQYF. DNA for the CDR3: TGTGCCAGCAGCCCCATTGGACAGAATACAGATACGCAGTATTTT.

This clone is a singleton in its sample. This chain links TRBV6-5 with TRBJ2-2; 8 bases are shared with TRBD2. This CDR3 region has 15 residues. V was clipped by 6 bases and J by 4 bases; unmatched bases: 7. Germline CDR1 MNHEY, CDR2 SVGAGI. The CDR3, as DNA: TGTGCCAGCAGACTACTAGCGGTGTCCACCGGGGAGCTGTTTTTT. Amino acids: CASRLLAVSTGELFF.

CDR3 loop: CASSLYPDRPSGNTIYF. Here the CDR3 DNA reads TGTGCCAGCAGCTTATACCCGGACAGGCCCTCTGGAAACACCATATATTTT. The chain carries TRBV7-6 and TRBJ1-3; 7 nucleotides match TRBD1. Germline CDR1 is SGHVS and CDR2 is FNYEAQ. The J segment lost 0 bases and the V segment lost 2 bases, leaving 7 bases of the junction unmatched. This CDR3 is built from 17 residues.

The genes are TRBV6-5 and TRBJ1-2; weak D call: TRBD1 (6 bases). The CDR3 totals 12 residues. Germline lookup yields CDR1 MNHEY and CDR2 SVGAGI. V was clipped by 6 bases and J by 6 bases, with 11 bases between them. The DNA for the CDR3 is TGTGCCAGCAGCGCCACAGGGAATGGCTACACCTTC. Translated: CASSATGNGYTF.

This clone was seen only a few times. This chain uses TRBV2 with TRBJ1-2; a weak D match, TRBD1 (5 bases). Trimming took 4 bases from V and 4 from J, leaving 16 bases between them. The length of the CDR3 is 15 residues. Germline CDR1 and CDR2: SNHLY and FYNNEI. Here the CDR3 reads CASSGGVSRPYGYTF. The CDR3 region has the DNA TGTGCCAGCAGTGGGGGGGTTTCTCGCCCCTATGGCTACACCTTC.

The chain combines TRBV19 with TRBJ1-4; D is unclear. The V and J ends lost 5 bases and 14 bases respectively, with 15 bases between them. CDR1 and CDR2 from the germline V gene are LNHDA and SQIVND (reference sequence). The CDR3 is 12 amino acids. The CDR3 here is CASSPSGNGLFF. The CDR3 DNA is TGTGCCAGTAGTCCCTCGGGGAATGGCCTGTTTTTT.

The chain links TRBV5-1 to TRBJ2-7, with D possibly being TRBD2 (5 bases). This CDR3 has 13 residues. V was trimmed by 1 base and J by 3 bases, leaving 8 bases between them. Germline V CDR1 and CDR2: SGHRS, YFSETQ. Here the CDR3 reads CASSLTGNYEQYF. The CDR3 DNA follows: TGCGCCAGCAGCTTGACGGGGAACTACGAGCAGTACTTC. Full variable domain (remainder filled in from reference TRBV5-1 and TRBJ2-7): KAGVTQTPRYLIKTRGQQVTLSCSPISGHRSVSWYQQTPGQGLQFLFEYFSETQRNKGNFPGRFSGRQFSNSRSEMNVSTLELGDSALYLCASSLTGNYEQYFGPGTRLTVT.

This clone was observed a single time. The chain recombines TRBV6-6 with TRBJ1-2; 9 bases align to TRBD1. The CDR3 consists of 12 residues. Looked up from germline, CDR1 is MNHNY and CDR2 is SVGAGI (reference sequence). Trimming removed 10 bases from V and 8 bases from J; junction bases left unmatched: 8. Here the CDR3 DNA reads TGTGCCACAGAACAGGGGGCGCGAGGCTACACCTTC. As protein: CATEQGARGYTF.

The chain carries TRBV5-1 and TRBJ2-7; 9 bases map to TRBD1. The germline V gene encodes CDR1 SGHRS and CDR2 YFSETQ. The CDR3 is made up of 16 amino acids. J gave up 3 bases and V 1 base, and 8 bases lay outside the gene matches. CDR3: CASSLPRTGDGYEQYF. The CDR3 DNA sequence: TGCGCCAGCAGCTTGCCCAGGACAGGGGATGGCTACGAGCAGTACTTC.

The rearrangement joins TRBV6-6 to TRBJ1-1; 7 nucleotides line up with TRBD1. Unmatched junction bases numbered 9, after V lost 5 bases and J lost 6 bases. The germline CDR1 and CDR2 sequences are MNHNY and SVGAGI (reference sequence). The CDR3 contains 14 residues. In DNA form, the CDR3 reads TGTGCCAGCAGTGACCAACAGGGGATCTCTGAAGCTTTCTTT. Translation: CASSDQQGISEAFF.